This entry is about one T cell receptor beta chain. V shed 1 base and J 4 bases; nucleotides not matched to a gene: 4. The germline gives CDR1 SGHAT, CDR2 FQNNGV. This CDR3 is built from 15 residues. In the original workflow: Researchers report that nucleated cell counts were estimated from reference gene primer amplification. TCRdb's copy holds only in-frame clones and misses some; the assay was immunoSEQ multiplex PCR. V and J calls and clone size are those listed in that table; D and trimming were worked out from the DNA. The sample yields 150,000 to 200,000 clones, approximately 89% seen once. The record originates from a study of blood T cell repertoires in COVID-19. Across the whole study: Samples came from the United States, Italy and Spain, spanning acute and convalescent COVID-19. T cells, B-cell-depleted T cells, or PBMCs provided the cDNA or gDNA that served as material.

This TCR came from a man between 70 and 80 years old with acute or convalescent COVID-19. The genes are TRBV11-2 and TRBJ2-5; 9 bases align to TRBD1. Input material: peripheral blood. The CDR3 nucleotides are TGTGCCAGCAGCTTAGGGGGGACAGGGAGAGAGACCCAGTACTTC. Translating it yields CASSLGGTGRETQYF.